The 30 T cell receptor beta chains below were found in one sample sequenced in a study of blood T cell repertoires in COVID-19. The method was immunoSEQ multiplex PCR; TCRdb's version includes in-frame clones alone and lacks a portion of them. The sample has 100,000 to 120,000 clones, 70% to 90% seen once; the top ten hold about 3%. Sequencing was performed on peripheral blood. The receptors come from a man aged 35-49 years with acute or convalescent COVID-19.

The gene calls are TRBV2 and TRBJ2-3, with D maybe TRBD1 (6 bases). Per germline, CDR1 SNHLY and CDR2 FYNNEI. Trimming cost V 4 bases and J 0 bases, with 11 bases left between them. The CDR3 is made up of 15 amino acids. CDR3 DNA: TGTGCCAGCAGTGTATGGACAGCAAGCACAGATACGCAGTATTTT. Translated, it gives CASSVWTASTDTQYF.

The genes are TRBV9 and TRBJ2-1; a possible D gene is TRBD2 (8 bases). The germline V gene encodes CDR1 SGDLS and CDR2 YYNGEE. The CDR3 is 15 amino acids. The V end lost 7 bases, the J end lost 4 bases, and 18 bases lay between the germline ends. The CDR3: CASGRGGQIYNEQFF. The CDR3 DNA is TGTGCCAGCGGTCGGGGGGGACAGATATACAATGAGCAGTTCTTC.

The table lists this clone with a count of one. V gene TRBV23-1 combines with J gene TRBJ1-3; possible D gene TRBD1, 5 bases. Being an ORF, TRBV23-1 has a function that is uncertain. CDR3 size: 16 residues. V dropped 1 base and J dropped 0 bases, with 10 bases sitting between them. The CDR3 spells CASSQYLRDSGNTIYF. CDR3 sequence (DNA): TGCGCCAGCAGTCAATACCTCAGGGACTCTGGAAACACCATATATTTT.

The chain recombines TRBV24-1 with TRBJ2-3; 9 bases match TRBD2. The CDR3 has 16 amino acids. V shed 0 bases and J 1 base; nucleotides not matched to a gene: 1. Germline-derived CDR1 and CDR2 are KGHDR and SFDVKD. The CDR3 loop is CATSDLSSGGTDTQYF. The DNA of the CDR3 is TGTGCCACCAGTGATTTGTCTAGCGGGGGCACAGATACGCAGTATTTT.

The genes are TRBV5-1 and TRBJ2-7; TRBD2 matches 14 bases. The J segment lost 4 bases and the V segment lost 2 bases, leaving 8 bases of the junction unmatched. Germline CDR1 is SGHRS and CDR2 is YFSETQ. The CDR3 is 17 amino acids. In DNA form, the CDR3 reads TGCGCCAGCAGCTTAGGGGGACTAGCGGGGGAGACTTACGAGCAGTACTTC. Protein product: CASSLGGLAGETYEQYF.

The V and J genes are TRBV30 and TRBJ1-1; TRBD1 aligns across 10 bases. The CDR3 contains 18 residues. The J segment lost 3 bases and the V segment lost 0 bases, leaving 13 bases of the junction unmatched. CDR1 is GTSNPN and CDR2 is SVGIG in the germline V gene (reference sequence). CDR3 amino acids: CAWSVPGQGIYLDTEAFF. The CDR3 DNA reads as TGTGCCTGGAGTGTACCGGGACAGGGGATATATTTGGACACTGAAGCTTTCTTT.

This clone has just one count. This rearrangement joins TRBV16 to TRBJ1-2, with D tentatively TRBD1 (6 bases). Germline CDR1 is KGHSY and CDR2 is FQNENV. Between the trimmed V and J ends, which lost 4 bases and 7 bases, there was a span of 10 bases. The CDR3 has 12 amino acids. Here the CDR3 reads CASSRQGSGYTF. CDR3 DNA sequence: TGTGCCAGCAGCCGGCAGGGGAGTGGCTACACCTTC.

The gene calls are TRBV19 and TRBJ2-5, with TRBD2 as a possible D gene (5 bases). The V gene's germline CDR1 is LNHDA and CDR2 SQIVND (reference sequence). The CDR3 extends over 15 amino acids. V dropped 3 bases and J dropped 1 base, with 12 bases sitting between them. CDR3 in amino acids: CASSIERGVQETQYF. DNA of the CDR3: TGTGCCAGTAGTATCGAACGGGGTGTCCAAGAGACCCAGTACTTC. The variable domain in full, with the rest retrieved from reference TRBV19 and TRBJ2-5, is DGGITQSPKYLFRKEGQNVTLSCEQNLNHDAMYWYRQDPGQGLRLIYYSQIVNDFQKGDIAEGYSVSREKKESFPLTVTSAQKNPTAFYLCASSIERGVQETQYFGPGTRLLVL.

A few counts support this clone. CDR3 DNA sequence: TGTGCCAGCAGTTACTTGGCAGGGGTAGGCTACACCTTC. It yields the protein CASSYLAGVGYTF. The chain has TRBV6-7 and TRBJ1-2; TRBD1 might be the D (6 bases). TRBV6-7 is annotated as an ORF whose role is uncertain. Trimming removed 1 base from V and 8 bases from J, with 11 bases in between. The CDR3 length is 13 residues.

The chain is built from TRBV24-1 and TRBJ2-5; tentative D call: TRBD2 (6 bases). V lost 0 bases and J lost 4, with 14 bases in between. The germline V gene encodes CDR1 KGHDR and CDR2 SFDVKD. This CDR3 region has 16 residues. CDR3 region: CATSDLYQSEGETQYF. The CDR3 nucleotides are TGTGCCACCAGTGATTTGTATCAATCGGAGGGAGAGACCCAGTACTTC.

The rearrangement links TRBV15 to TRBJ2-1, with 7 bases that match TRBD2. From germline, CDR1 is LNHNV and CDR2 YYDKDF (reference sequence). The CDR3 consists of 16 residues. Trimming removed 1 base from V and 3 bases from J; junction bases left unmatched: 6. CDR3 bases: TGTGCCACCAGCAGAGCACCCCCGGGGGGCTACAATGAGCAGTTCTTC. Amino acid sequence: CATSRAPPGGYNEQFF. Based on the CDR3 plus reference TRBV15 and TRBJ2-1, the full variable domain is DAMVIQNPRYQVTQFGKPVTLSCSQTLNHNVMYWYQQKSSQAPKLLFHYYDKDFNNEADTPDNFQSRRPNTSFCFLDIRSPGLGDTAMYLCATSRAPPGGYNEQFFGPGTRLTVL.

This chain links TRBV10-3 with TRBJ2-3, with D tentatively TRBD2 (6 bases). Germline V lookup: CDR1 ENHRY, CDR2 SYGVKD. The CDR3 spans 15 residues. Trimming took off 4 bases at V and 8 bases at J, with 19 bases between the two ends. CDR3 loop: CAISGTGAQAGTQYF. The CDR3 bases are TGTGCCATCAGTGGAACGGGAGCACAGGCTGGTACGCAGTATTTT.

This chain connects TRBV21-1 to TRBJ2-2; the table gives TRBD2 as D, unverified against the DNA. TRBV21-1 is described as a pseudogene. This CDR3 comprises 17 residues. The CDR3 here is CASSKESPGIATGELFF. The CDR3 DNA reads TGTGCCAGCAGCAAAGAGAGCCCGGGGATAGCCACCGGGGAGCTGTTTTTT.

The chain is built from TRBV3-1 (or the pseudogene TRBV3-2) and TRBJ2-1; weak D call: TRBD2 (5 bases). V gave up 10 bases and J gave up 5 bases, with 15 bases separating them. The germline V gene encodes CDR1 LGHDT and CDR2 YNNKEL (reference sequence). The CDR3 is 13 amino acids. In DNA form, the CDR3 reads TGTGCCACCCAGCGTGGAGGTGACAATGAGCAGTTCTTC. This gives the protein CATQRGGDNEQFF.

V and J are TRBV18 and TRBJ2-1; 10 bases map to TRBD2. CDR1 KGHSH and CDR2 LQKENI come from the germline V gene. CDR3 length equals 14 residues. After removal of 8 bases from V and 10 bases from J, the junction contained 11 bases not matched to a gene. CDR3 in amino acids: CASRGASGGREQFF. CDR3 bases: TGTGCCAGCCGAGGGGCTAGCGGGGGTCGGGAGCAGTTCTTC.

This CDR3 is CASSEGVPHNEQFF. CDR3 DNA: TGTGCCAGCAGCGAGGGGGTCCCACACAATGAGCAGTTCTTC. The V gene is TRBV9, the J gene TRBJ2-1; tentative D call: TRBD1 (6 bases). From germline, CDR1 is SGDLS and CDR2 YYNGEE. Trimming left V 3 bases short and J 5 bases short, with 12 bases between. This CDR3 region has 14 residues.

The chain joins TRBV2 to TRBJ2-3; 7 positions match TRBD2. Germline loops: CDR1 SNHLY, CDR2 FYNNEI. V was clipped by 6 bases and J by 6 bases; unmatched bases: 6. CDR3 length equals 13 residues. CDR3 residues: CASSRGVPDTQYF. The DNA of the CDR3 is TGTGCCAGCAGCCGGGGGGTCCCGGATACGCAGTATTTT.

The rearrangement uses TRBV25-1 and TRBJ1-1, with D perhaps TRBD1 (5 bases). This CDR3 is 16 amino acids long. V dropped 0 bases and J dropped 4 bases, with 15 bases sitting between them. From germline, CDR1 is MGHDK and CDR2 SYGVNS. The CDR3 here is CASSEYGWGVGTEAFF. The CDR3 region has the DNA TGTGCCAGCAGTGAATATGGGTGGGGGGTAGGCACTGAAGCTTTCTTT. Looking up the rest from reference TRBV25-1 and TRBJ1-1 gives the full variable domain: EADIYQTPRYLVIGTGKKITLECSQTMGHDKMYWYQQDPGMELHLIHYSYGVNSTEKGDLSSESTVSRIRTEHFPLTLESARPSHTSQYLCASSEYGWGVGTEAFFGQGTRLTVV.

This clone was counted a few times. The chain links TRBV7-2 to TRBJ2-3; TRBD2 matches at 11 bases. CDR1 SGHTA and CDR2 FQGNSA come from the germline V gene. CDR3 length: 17 amino acids. Unmatched junction bases numbered 6, after V lost 1 base and J lost 3 bases. The CDR3 loop is CASSLELAGVLTDTQYF. CDR3 sequence (DNA): TGTGCCAGCAGCTTAGAACTAGCGGGGGTTTTGACAGATACGCAGTATTTT.

This clone was detected only once. The chain uses TRBV19 and TRBJ2-2, with TRBD2 matching 14 bases. In germline, CDR1 is LNHDA, CDR2 SQIVND (reference sequence). Germline trimming cut 9 bases from V and 4 bases from J; bases unmatched to any gene: 10. The CDR3 has 17 amino acids. This chain's CDR3 is CASRYGLAGGVTGELFF. CDR3 coding DNA: TGTGCCAGCCGCTACGGACTAGCGGGGGGTGTCACCGGGGAGCTGTTTTTT.

The chain uses TRBV19 and TRBJ2-7; D uncertain. CDR1 is LNHDA, CDR2 SQIVND, per germline (reference sequence). The CDR3 extends over 13 amino acids. V was pared by 2 bases and J by 0 bases, with 5 bases between. CDR3 in DNA: TGTGCCAGTAGTATAACATCCTCCTACGAGCAGTACTTC. Its translation is CASSITSSYEQYF.

The V and J genes are TRBV11-3 and TRBJ2-1; 8 positions agree with TRBD1. The CDR3 length is 16 residues. J lost 9 bases, V lost 0 bases, and 10 bases had no gene match. Germline loops: CDR1 SGHNT, CDR2 YENEEA. The CDR3 reads CASSLDDRGRLSEQFF. CDR3 nucleotides: TGTGCCAGCAGCTTAGATGACAGGGGAAGGTTAAGTGAGCAGTTCTTC.

V gene TRBV21-1 combines with J gene TRBJ2-5; the table's D call of TRBD2 was not tested on the DNA. TRBV21-1 represents a pseudogene. The CDR3 loop spans 16 amino acids. In DNA form, the CDR3 reads TGTGCCAGCAGCAAAGTGCGGGTGGGCGGCCAAGAGACCCAGTACTTC. This codes for CASSKVRVGGQETQYF.

This chain connects TRBV6-4 to TRBJ2-5; 13 bases map to TRBD2. Unmatched junction bases numbered 20, after V lost 8 bases and J lost 2 bases. This CDR3 is built from 20 residues. Germline V lookup: CDR1 MRHNA, CDR2 SNTAGT. The CDR3 nucleotides read TGTGCCAGCCTTAGAGAGGAGCGAGGGACTAGCGGGGAGAGACAAGAGACCCAGTACTTC. Residues: CASLREERGTSGERQETQYF.

This clone was detected only a few times. This rearrangement joins TRBV27 to TRBJ1-6, with a possible D match to TRBD1 (6 bases). Trimming pared 7 bases from V and 7 bases from J, leaving 8 bases between. The CDR3 covers 12 residues. Looked up from germline, CDR1 is MNHEY and CDR2 is SMNVEV (reference sequence). This chain's CDR3 is CASTQGNSPLHF. CDR3 coding DNA: TGTGCCAGCACCCAGGGGAATTCACCCCTCCACTTT.

The gene calls are TRBV7-3 and TRBJ1-1, with 8 bases matching TRBD1. The CDR3 is made up of 17 amino acids. Germline trimming cut 5 bases from V and 3 bases from J; bases unmatched to any gene: 14. The germline V gene has CDR1 SGHTA and CDR2 FQGTGA. Written as DNA, the CDR3 is TGTGCCAGCAGCACGACCCGCTCGGGACAGGAGCACACTGAAGCTTTCTTT. As protein: CASSTTRSGQEHTEAFF.

The chain recombines TRBV4-1 with TRBJ2-2; a weak D match, TRBD2 (6 bases). This CDR3 region has 15 residues. Trimming pared 4 bases from V and 8 bases from J, leaving 17 bases between. The germline V gene encodes CDR1 MGHRA and CDR2 YSYEKL. The CDR3 DNA reads as TGCGCCAGCAGCCGCGTAATGGGACTTTCAGGGGAGCTGTTTTTT. It specifies CASSRVMGLSGELFF.

V gene TRBV7-2 combines with J gene TRBJ2-2, with TRBD1 matching over 10 bases. V gave up 4 bases and J gave up 5 bases; unmatched junction bases: 1. The CDR3 loop spans 14 amino acids. The germline V gene encodes CDR1 SGHTA and CDR2 FQGNSA. CDR3 DNA: TGTGCCAGCAGCTCGGACAGGGGGACCGGGGAGCTGTTTTTT. Protein: CASSSDRGTGELFF.

V and J are TRBV6-1 and TRBJ2-7; TRBD2 agrees at 10 bases. The germline CDR1 and CDR2 sequences are MNHNS and SASEGT. V lost 1 base, J lost 0 bases, and 0 bases stayed unmatched. The CDR3 contains 15 residues. CDR3 amino acids: CASSEGTSGSYEQYF. CDR3 DNA: TGTGCCAGCAGTGAAGGGACTAGCGGCTCCTACGAGCAGTACTTC.

The chain joins TRBV4-1 to TRBJ1-1, with TRBD1 as a possible D gene (6 bases). The V end lost 4 bases, the J end lost 7 bases, and 13 bases lay between the germline ends. The CDR3 totals 13 residues. Germline CDR1 reads MGHRA; CDR2 reads YSYEKL. For the CDR3, the DNA is TGCGCCAGCAGCCGCCGACAGGCAGATGAAGCTTTCTTT. As protein: CASSRRQADEAFF.